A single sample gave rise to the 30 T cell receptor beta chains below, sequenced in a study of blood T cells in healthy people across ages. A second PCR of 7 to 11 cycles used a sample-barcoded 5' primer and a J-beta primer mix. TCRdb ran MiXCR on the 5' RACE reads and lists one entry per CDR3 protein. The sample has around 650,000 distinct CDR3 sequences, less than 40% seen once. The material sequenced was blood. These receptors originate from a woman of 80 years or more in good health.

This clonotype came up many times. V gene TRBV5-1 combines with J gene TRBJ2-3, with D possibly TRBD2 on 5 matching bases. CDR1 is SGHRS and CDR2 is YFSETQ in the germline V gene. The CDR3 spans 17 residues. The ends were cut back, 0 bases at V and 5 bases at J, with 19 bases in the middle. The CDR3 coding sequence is TGCGCCAGCAGCTTGGCCGTGGCGGGCGAGCCCGTAGATACGCAGTATTTT. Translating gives CASSLAVAGEPVDTQYF.

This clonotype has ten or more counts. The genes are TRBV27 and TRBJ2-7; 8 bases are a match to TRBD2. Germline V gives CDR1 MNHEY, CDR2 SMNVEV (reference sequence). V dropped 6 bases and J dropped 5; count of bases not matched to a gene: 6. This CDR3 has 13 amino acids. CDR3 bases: TGTGCCAGCAGCACGCGGGGGGCCCACGAGCAGTACTTC. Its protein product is CASSTRGAHEQYF.

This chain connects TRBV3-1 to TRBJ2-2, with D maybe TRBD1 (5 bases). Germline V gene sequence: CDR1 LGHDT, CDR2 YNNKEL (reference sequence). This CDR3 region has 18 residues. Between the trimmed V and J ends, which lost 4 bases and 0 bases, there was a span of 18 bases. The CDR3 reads CASSRNPSQGPNTGELFF. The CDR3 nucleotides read TGTGCCAGCAGCCGCAACCCAAGTCAGGGTCCGAACACCGGGGAGCTGTTTTTT.

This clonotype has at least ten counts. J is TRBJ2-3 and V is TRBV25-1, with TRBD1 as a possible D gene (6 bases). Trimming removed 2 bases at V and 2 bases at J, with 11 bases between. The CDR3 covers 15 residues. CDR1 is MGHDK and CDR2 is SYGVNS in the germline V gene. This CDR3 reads CASSEAGVATDTQYF. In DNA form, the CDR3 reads TGTGCCAGCAGTGAAGCAGGGGTTGCCACAGATACGCAGTATTTT.

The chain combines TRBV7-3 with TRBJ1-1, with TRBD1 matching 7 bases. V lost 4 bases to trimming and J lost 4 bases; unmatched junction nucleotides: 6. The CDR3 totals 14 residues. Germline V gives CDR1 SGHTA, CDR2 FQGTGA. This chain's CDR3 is CASSSTGRVTEAFF. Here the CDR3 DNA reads TGTGCCAGCAGCTCGACAGGGCGGGTCACTGAAGCTTTCTTT. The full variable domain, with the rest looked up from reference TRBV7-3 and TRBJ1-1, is GAGVSQTPSNKVTEKGKYVELRCDPISGHTALYWYRQSLGQGPEFLIYFQGTGAADDSGLPNDRFFAVRPEGSVSTLKIQRTERGDSAVYLCASSSTGRVTEAFFGQGTRLTVV.

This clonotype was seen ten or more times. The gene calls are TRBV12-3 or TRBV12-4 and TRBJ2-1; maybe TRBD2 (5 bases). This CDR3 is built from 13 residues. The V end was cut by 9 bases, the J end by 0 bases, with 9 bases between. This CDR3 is CASRTDSYNEQFF. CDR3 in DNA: TGTGCCAGTAGGACTGACTCCTACAATGAGCAGTTCTTC.

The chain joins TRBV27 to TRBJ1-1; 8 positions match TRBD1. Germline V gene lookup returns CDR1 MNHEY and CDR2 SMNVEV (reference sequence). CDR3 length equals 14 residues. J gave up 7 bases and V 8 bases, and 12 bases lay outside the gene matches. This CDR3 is CASLRRGTGFEAFF. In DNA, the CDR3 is TGTGCCAGCCTGCGCCGGGGGACAGGATTTGAAGCTTTCTTT.

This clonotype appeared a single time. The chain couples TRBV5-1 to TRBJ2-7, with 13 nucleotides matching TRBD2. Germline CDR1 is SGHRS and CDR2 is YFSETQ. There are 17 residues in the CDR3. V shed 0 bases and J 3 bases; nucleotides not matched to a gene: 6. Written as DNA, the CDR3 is TGCGCCAGCAGCTTGGAGACTAGCGGGAGGCGCAACTACGAGCAGTACTTC. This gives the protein CASSLETSGRRNYEQYF.

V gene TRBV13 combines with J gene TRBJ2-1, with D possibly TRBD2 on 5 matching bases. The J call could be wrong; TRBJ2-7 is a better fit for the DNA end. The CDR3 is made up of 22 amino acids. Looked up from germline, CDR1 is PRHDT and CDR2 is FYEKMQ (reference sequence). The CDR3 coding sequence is TGTGCCAGCAGTTATAAAGGAGGTAGAGGCACTACTTGGGGAACTGTCCACAATGAGCAGTACTTC. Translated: CASSYKGGRGTTWGTVHNEQYF.

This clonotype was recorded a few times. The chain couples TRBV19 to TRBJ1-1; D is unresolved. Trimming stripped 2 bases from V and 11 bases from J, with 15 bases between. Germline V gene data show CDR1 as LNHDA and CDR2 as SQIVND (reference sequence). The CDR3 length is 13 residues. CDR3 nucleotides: TGTGCCAGTAGTATAATTTTGGCAGGAGGGGCTTTCTTT. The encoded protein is CASSIILAGGAFF.

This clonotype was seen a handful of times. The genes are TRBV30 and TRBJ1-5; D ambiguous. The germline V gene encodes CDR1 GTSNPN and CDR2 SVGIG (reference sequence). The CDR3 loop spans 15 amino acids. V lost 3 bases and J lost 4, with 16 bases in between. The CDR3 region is CAWSLSPGSNQPQHF. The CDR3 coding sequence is TGTGCCTGGAGCCTCAGTCCGGGCTCTAATCAGCCCCAGCATTTT.

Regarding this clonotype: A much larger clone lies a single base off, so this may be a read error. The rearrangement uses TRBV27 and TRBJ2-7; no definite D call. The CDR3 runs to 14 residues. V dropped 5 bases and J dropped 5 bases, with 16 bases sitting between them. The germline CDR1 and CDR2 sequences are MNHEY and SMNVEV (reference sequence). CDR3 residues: CASSTIGDTHEQYF. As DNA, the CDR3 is TGTGCCAGCAGTACTATCGGTGACACCCACGAGCAGTACTTC.

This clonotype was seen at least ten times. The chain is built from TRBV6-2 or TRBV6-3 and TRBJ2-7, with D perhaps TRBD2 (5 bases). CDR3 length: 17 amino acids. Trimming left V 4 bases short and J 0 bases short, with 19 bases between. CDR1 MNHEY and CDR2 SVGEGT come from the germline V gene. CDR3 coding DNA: TGTGCCAGCAGTTCGGGGATCAGCGGCCGAATCTCCTACGAGCAGTACTTC. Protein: CASSSGISGRISYEQYF.

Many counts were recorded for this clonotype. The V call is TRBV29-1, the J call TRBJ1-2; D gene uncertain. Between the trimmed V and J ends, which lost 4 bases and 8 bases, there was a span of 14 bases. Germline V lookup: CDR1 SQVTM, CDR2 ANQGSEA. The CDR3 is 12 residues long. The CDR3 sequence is CSVGADIRGYTF. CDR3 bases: TGCAGCGTTGGGGCAGATATTCGGGGCTACACCTTC.

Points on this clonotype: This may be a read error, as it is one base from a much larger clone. The CDR3 nucleotides read TGTGCCAGCAACTTGGAGTTGGCAGGGAACTATGGCTACACCTTC. The encoded protein is CASNLELAGNYGYTF. V and J are TRBV5-5 and TRBJ1-2, with TRBD1 as a possible D gene (5 bases). The length of the CDR3 is 15 residues. The germline V gene encodes CDR1 SGHKS and CDR2 YYEKEE (reference sequence).

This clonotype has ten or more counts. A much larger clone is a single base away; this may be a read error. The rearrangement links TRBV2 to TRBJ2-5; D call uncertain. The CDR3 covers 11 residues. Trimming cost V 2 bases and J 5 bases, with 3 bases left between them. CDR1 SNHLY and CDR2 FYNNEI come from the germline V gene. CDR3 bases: TGTGCCAGCAGTGAATGGGAGACCCAGTACTTC. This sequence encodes CASSEWETQYF.

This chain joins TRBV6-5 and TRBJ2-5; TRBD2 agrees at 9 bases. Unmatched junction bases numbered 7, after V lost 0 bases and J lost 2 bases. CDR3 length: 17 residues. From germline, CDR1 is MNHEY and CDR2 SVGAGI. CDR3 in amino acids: CASSYSRSLAGQETQYF. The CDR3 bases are TGTGCCAGCAGTTACTCGAGGAGTCTAGCGGGGCAAGAGACCCAGTACTTC.

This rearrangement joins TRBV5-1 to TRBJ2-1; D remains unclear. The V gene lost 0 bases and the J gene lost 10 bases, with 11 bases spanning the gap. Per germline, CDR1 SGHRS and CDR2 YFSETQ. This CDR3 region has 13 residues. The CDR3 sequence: CASSLARPYEQFF. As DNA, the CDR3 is TGCGCCAGCAGCTTGGCGCGGCCCTACGAGCAGTTCTTC.

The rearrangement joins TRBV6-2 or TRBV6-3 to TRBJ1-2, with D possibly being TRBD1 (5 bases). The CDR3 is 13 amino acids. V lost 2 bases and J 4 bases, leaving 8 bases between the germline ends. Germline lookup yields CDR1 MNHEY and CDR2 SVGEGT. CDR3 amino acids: CASSYAGTYGYTF. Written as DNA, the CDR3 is TGTGCCAGCAGTTACGCGGGGACCTATGGCTACACCTTC.

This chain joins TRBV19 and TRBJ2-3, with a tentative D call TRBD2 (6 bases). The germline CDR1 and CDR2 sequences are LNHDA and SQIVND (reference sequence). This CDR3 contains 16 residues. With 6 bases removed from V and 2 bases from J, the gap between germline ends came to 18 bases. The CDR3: CASSHPKAGFTDTQYF. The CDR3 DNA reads TGTGCCAGTAGCCATCCTAAGGCGGGGTTCACAGATACGCAGTATTTT.

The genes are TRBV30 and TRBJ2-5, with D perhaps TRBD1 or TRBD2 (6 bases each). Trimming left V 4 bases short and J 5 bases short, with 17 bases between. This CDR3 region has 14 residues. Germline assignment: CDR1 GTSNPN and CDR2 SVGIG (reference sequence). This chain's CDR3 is CAWTKGGSRETQYF. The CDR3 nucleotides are TGTGCCTGGACTAAGGGGGGCTCCCGGGAGACCCAGTACTTC.

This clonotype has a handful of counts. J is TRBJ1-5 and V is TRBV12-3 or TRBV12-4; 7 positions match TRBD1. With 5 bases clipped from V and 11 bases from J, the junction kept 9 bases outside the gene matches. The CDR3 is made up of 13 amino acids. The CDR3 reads CASSQTGLGAQHF. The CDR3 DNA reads TGTGCCAGCAGTCAGACAGGGCTTGGGGCCCAGCATTTT.

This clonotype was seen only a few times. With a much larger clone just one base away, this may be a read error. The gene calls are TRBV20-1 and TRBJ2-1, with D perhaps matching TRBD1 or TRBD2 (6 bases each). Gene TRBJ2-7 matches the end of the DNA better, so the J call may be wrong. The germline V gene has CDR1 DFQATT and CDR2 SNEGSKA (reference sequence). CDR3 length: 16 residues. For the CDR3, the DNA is TGCAGGAACACCCACGGGGGCCCCTGCTCCTACAATGAGCAGTACTTC. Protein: CRNTHGGPCSYNEQYF.

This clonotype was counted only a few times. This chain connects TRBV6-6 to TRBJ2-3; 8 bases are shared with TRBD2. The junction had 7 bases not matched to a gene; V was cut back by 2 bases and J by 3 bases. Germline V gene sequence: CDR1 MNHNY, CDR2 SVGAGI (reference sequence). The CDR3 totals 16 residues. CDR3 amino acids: CASSYLGGGRTDTQYF. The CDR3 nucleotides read TGTGCCAGCAGTTACCTCGGGGGGGGGCGTACAGATACGCAGTATTTT.

CDR3 DNA: TGTGCCAGCACCCTCGTTAGCGGGGGGGAACGAGATACGCAGTATTTT. Translated: CASTLVSGGERDTQYF. The chain links TRBV7-9 to TRBJ2-3; 11 bases align to TRBD2. The CDR3 runs 16 residues. Germline V lookup: CDR1 SEHNR, CDR2 FQNEAQ (reference sequence). V lost 7 bases and J lost 5; bases outside the gene matches: 11.

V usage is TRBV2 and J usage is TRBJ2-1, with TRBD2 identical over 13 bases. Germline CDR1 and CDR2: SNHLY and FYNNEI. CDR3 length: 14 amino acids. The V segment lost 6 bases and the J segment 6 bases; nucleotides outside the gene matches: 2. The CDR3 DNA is TGTGCCAGCAGCACTAGCGGGGGGGCCAATGAGCAGTTCTTC. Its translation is CASSTSGGANEQFF. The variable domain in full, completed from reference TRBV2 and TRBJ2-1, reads EPEVTQTPSHQVTQMGQEVILRCVPISNHLYFYWYRQILGQKVEFLVSFYNNEISEKSEIFDDQFSVERPDGSNFTLKIRSTKLEDSAMYFCASSTSGGANEQFFGPGTRLTVL.

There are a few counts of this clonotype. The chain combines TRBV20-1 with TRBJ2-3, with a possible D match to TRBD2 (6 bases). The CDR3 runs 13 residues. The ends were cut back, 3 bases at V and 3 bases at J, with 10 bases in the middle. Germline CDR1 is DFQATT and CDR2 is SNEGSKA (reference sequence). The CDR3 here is CSASPGTTDTQYF. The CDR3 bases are TGCAGTGCTAGTCCTGGGACTACAGATACGCAGTATTTT.

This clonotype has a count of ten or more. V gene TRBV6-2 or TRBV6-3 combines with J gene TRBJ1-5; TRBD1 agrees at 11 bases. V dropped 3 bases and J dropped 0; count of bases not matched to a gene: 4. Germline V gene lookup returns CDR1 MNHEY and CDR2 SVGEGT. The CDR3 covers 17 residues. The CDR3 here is CASSYGQGAYSNQPQHF. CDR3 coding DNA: TGTGCCAGCAGTTATGGACAGGGGGCATATAGCAATCAGCCCCAGCATTTT.

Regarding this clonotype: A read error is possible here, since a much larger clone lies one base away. This chain's CDR3 is CVSRSLDSQETQYF. CDR3 nucleotide sequence: TGTGTCAGCAGATCCCTCGACAGCCAAGAGACCCAGTACTTC. The genes are TRBV28 and TRBJ2-5, with TRBD1 as a possible D gene (5 bases). The CDR3 is 14 residues long. Germline V gene sequence: CDR1 MDHEN, CDR2 SYDVKM.

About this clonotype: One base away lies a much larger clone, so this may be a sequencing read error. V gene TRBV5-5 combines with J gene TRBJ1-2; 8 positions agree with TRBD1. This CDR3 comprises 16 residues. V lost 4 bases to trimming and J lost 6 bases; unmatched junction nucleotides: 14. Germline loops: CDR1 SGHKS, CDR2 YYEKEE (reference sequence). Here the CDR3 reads CASSPGQGQIGHGYTF. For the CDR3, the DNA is TGTGCCAGCAGCCCCGGACAGGGCCAAATCGGCCATGGCTACACCTTC. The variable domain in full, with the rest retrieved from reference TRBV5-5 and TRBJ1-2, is DAGVTQSPTHLIKTRGQQVTLRCSPISGHKSVSWYQQVLGQGPQFIFQYYEKEERGRGNFPDRFSARQFPNYSSELNVNALLLGDSALYLCASSPGQGQIGHGYTFGSGTRLTVV.